Reported below is one T cell receptor (beta chain). This clone has just a few counts. No antigen is known for it. No base quality values were provided; no much bigger clone lies one nucleotide off. The library was generated by the immunoSEQ multiplex PCR assay. For the multiplex PCR, a mixture combining 60 forward primers for TCR Vbeta segments and 13 reverse primers for TCR Jbeta segments was used. Amplification of the CDR3 region of rearranged TCR beta genes was performed with a multiplex PCR assay on genomic DNA. The amplified TCR beta libraries were sequenced on the Illumina HiSeq System as 87-base-pair reads. In the source study's methods: A later analysis tallied about 77 million unique TCR beta chains across the 666 repertoires, and about 10 million of those chains were shared by two or more donors. To remove PCR and sequencing errors, raw reads were error-corrected and collapsed into unique sequences using a nearest-neighbor algorithm that merged closely related sequences. To assign V, D and J gene segments, CDR3 sequences were aligned to IMGT reference sequences. For a sequence to be retained, at least a six-nucleotide match to both a V gene segment and a J gene segment was required. A rearrangement was called productive if the CDR3 had no stop codons and remained in frame with V and J, and every other rearrangement was called non-productive. CDR3 was defined by IMGT convention, running from the second conserved V-encoded cysteine to the conserved J-encoded phenylalanine. Sequences without an unambiguous match to a single V gene segment were excluded from the earlier analysis of about 600 of the donors. In an earlier analysis of some 590 of the donors, a V segment was called functional when productive rearrangements were above 56.7%, and segregating when the standard deviation between donors exceeded 5%. To diagnose cytomegalovirus status from the catalog of TCR beta chain sequences, a statistical classification framework was built. V and J gene assignment, in a later analysis, came from comparing TCR nucleotide sequences with IMGT/GENE-DB human TR gene sequences. In a later analysis, CDR3 sequences and most-parsimonious VDJ recombination scenarios were assigned using the TCRdist pipeline. In a later analysis, each TCR beta chain was defined by its CDR3 amino acid sequence together with its V-gene family, and reads without a unique V-gene family were excluded. In a later analysis, nearly 600 highly shared, low-generation-probability nucleotide sequences were removed to address suspected cross-contamination and a sequencing artifact. For each public chain, a later analysis derived a clonal expansion index from normalized ranks of inferred template counts within each repertoire. In a later analysis, generation probabilities were computed with a VDJ recombination model fitted to out-of-frame rearrangements, and the resulting probabilities were checked against IGoR. In a later analysis, hypergeometric tests were used to score TCR-TCR, TCR-HLA and TCR-CMV co-occurrence, with a repertoire-size bias correction applied to TCR pairs. False discovery rates were estimated in a later analysis by permuting HLA or CMV assignments 20 times. In a later analysis, co-occurring TCRs were grouped with DBSCAN, and TCRdist sequence similarity was added when clustering was performed within HLA-allele-positive subsets. Co-occurrence clustering excluded repertoires with fewer than 30,000 or more than 120,000 public chains, plus five with anomalous nucleotide sharing. In its TCRdb copy, this immuneACCESS table keeps in-frame sequences only and misses some clones. Where compared with another copy, unresolved V genes explain less than half of these, and the others have no known cause. V and J calls and clone size are those listed in that table; D and trimming were worked out from the DNA. The sample has about 190,000 clones on record, 79% of them singletons. The ten largest clones represent about 1.6% of the sample.

From cysteine to phenylalanine, the CDR3 is 14 amino acids long. Here the CDR3 DNA is all that survives: 42 bases in frame from base 1. The trim is 6 bases for V and 1 base for J, with a gap of 12 bases between the germline ends. The germline V gene specifies SNHLY as CDR1 and FYNNEI as CDR2. The record originates from a study of cytomegalovirus exposure and HLA in healthy donors (TCRdb year 2017). Study-level background: An earlier analysis of approximately 640 of the donors reported more than 250 Gb of sequence data and more than 90 million unique TCR beta sequences from roughly 180 million T cells. Every discovery cohort repertoire had been produced on one sequencing platform. An early release covering about 600 HLA-typed donors comprised approximately 290 gigabases of sequencing data and approximately 85 million unique TCR sequences. Because of strong linkage in the cohort, five DR-DQ haplotypes were treated as single units for association and clustering. The study aimed to test whether cataloging public T cell receptors could reveal signatures of past pathogen exposure. The genetic ancestry cluster associated with self-reported Caucasian donors included over 65% of the 398 genotyped donors. A later genetic analysis took genome-wide SNP genotypes for about 60% of the roughly 670 donors and used that subset as a discovery cohort. A separate validation cohort of approximately 120 different subjects was used in addition to the approximately 700-subject first cohort. Across some 400 genotyped donors of the cohort, an average of roughly 200,000 unique TCR beta nucleotide sequences per donor were sequenced, and approximately 19% of those sequences were non-productive. Using immunosequencing, the study profiled T cell repertoires from fewer than 700 subjects and related those repertoires to cytomegalovirus serostatus. To decide whether each TCR beta V gene segment behaved as functional or pseudogenic, an earlier analysis of over 500 of the donors relied on high-throughput TCR beta sequencing. Both class I and class II loci were covered by HLA typing, at four-digit resolution. The number of donors typed differed by locus, with about 620-630 for A, B, C, DRB1 and DQB1, more than 500 for DQA1, nearly 610 for DPA1, and around 460 for DPB1. The later analysis used no new phenotypic data to find candidate immune exposures, relying instead on TCR beta sequences and their occurrence across donors. Donor age, sex, ethnicity and CMV serostatus were compiled alongside the repertoire data. High-throughput TCR immunosequencing, statistical association of individual TCRs with disease status, and machine learning were combined to predict cytomegalovirus infection status. A later analysis re-examined previously published TCR beta repertoires from over 500 donors and added high-resolution HLA genotyping to investigate patterns of TCR occurrence. The study at large found these results: A further reported finding was that TCR beta sequences accurately predicted the HLA-A and HLA-B alleles for most subjects in the first cohort. HLA typing was unavailable for some donors at each locus, so association tests used only the typed subset. For the cohort, immune exposure information was limited to CMV serostatus. According to a later analysis, most CMV-associated TCR beta chains appeared to be HLA-restricted, and the HLA associations seemed to be driven largely by CMV exposure. The presence/absence analyses assumed that sequencing depth was roughly uniform across donors, and that assumption may not be true. In a later genetic analysis, a missense DCLRE1C variant was associated with V-gene and J-gene trimming of TCR beta chains, and the association was replicated in an independent cohort. According to a later analysis, TCR association rates differed among HLA loci, with DRB1 alleles showing the most associated TCRs and HLA-C alleles showing the fewest. The earlier analysis of approximately 590 of the donors excluded 15 to 20 rarely observed V segments, including chromosome 9 orphons, because counts were too low. In a later analysis, several top co-occurrence clusters were reported to appear linked to parvovirus B19, influenza, CMV and Epstein-Barr virus. Correlated functional status among segregating V segments might reflect linkage disequilibrium, but an unknown experimental factor could not be ruled out. In a later genetic analysis, fewer N-insertions in productive TCRs were reported among donors in an Asian-associated ancestry cluster than the approximately 710-donor mean. Specific HLA alleles were associated with 15,000 to 20,000 TCR beta sequences at a false discovery rate of 0.05 in a later analysis. Three of the identified cytomegalovirus-associated TCR beta chains were confirmed in vitro to be specific for cytomegalovirus antigens. A cluster of highly shared sequence variants was judged likely to be a technical artifact of the sequencing pipeline. In this cohort, only TCR beta chains were sequenced, and detectable features were limited by the absence of alpha or paired-chain data. Most TCR sequences were observed very rarely across donors, whereas some public TCRs were present in many individuals. The study gave a list of more than 150 TCR beta chains associated with cytomegalovirus. Broadly in line with IMGT annotations, most TCR beta V segments showed up in productive rearrangements about 87% or about 30% of the time in an earlier analysis of about 500 of the donors. The classifier was reported to diagnose cytomegalovirus status with high specificity and sensitivity in both the original cohort and the validation cohort. Some IMGT-functional V segments, including TRBV6-2 and TRBV6-3, could not be distinguished by the 87-base-pair reads and were therefore excluded. When HLA alleles, especially DR and DQ, strongly co-occurred, TCR associations were difficult to assign to individual alleles. The authors suggested that the approach could potentially be generalized to other disease states and immunological phenotypes. In a later analysis, HLA-associated TCR beta chains were found to be more clonally expanded and to have lower generation probabilities than equally common non-associated chains.

In total, approximately 700 healthy bone marrow donors made up the cohort. All cohort members were sampled while nominally healthy, although unrecorded immune exposures were likely present. The donor was CMV seronegative and was included in the group of a few hundred seronegative cohort members. A peripheral blood sample was provided by each donor, and peripheral blood mononuclear cells were used for TCR beta sequencing. Genomic DNA extraction from the blood cell samples was performed with the Qiagen DNeasy Blood Extraction Kit. This receptor was taken from a woman aged 45 to 65 in good health and CMV-seronegative. Sequenced sample: PBMCs. The chain is made from TRBV2 and TRBJ1-1; the D gene is possibly TRBD1, with 5 bases matching. The CDR3: CASRGRGGNTEAFF. The DNA reads as follows: TGTGCCAGCAGGGGCCGGGGGGGGAACACTGAAGCTTTCTTT.